The rows below give T cell receptor beta chains drawn from one sample of a study of shared clonotypes between healthy human individuals. The table came from immunoSEQ multiplex PCR; TCRdb's copy has only in-frame clones and leaves some out. The data contain 2.3 million or so clones, 90% to 95% of them seen just once; the ten biggest clones take up 0.39%. The sample comprised naive CD4+ T cells from PBMCs. The source of these receptors is a man between 18 and 29 years old in good health. Some clones in this sample may be carry-over from other donors' samples. Both conserved end residues are part of each CDR3. Each record gives: CDR3 DNA, CDR3 protein, V gene, J gene, clone size, D gene. A D gene is named only where the DNA matches it firmly. Clone size appears in some rows only: once, few, many, or a class for an expanded clone.

DNA: TGTGCCAGCAGCTGGGCCCATGGGGGTCAGCCCCAGCATTTT
CDR3: CASSWAHGGQPQHF
V: TRBV6-1
J: TRBJ1-5
size: few
D: -

DNA: TGTGCCAGCAGCTTGGGACAGGGGAATAATTCACCCCTCCACTTT
CDR3: CASSLGQGNNSPLHF
V: TRBV7-9
J: TRBJ1-6
size: once
D: TRBD1

DNA: TGTGCCAGCAGAACAGGGGATTCCCCCGGGGAGCTGTTTTTT
CDR3: CASRTGDSPGELFF
V: TRBV28
J: TRBJ2-2
size: -
D: TRBD1

DNA: TGTGCCAGCAGTTTATTACGGGGGCAGGGCGGGGAGCTGTTTTTT
CDR3: CASSLLRGQGGELFF
V: TRBV28
J: TRBJ2-2
size: once
D: -

DNA: TGCAGCGTTGAAGATCCAGGGTACCACGAGCAGTACTTC
CDR3: CSVEDPGYHEQYF
V: TRBV29-1
J: TRBJ2-7
size: -
D: -

DNA: TGTGCCAGCAGAGATCAAGGGCTCCCGGGGCAGCCCCAGCATTTT
CDR3: CASRDQGLPGQPQHF
V: TRBV6-1
J: TRBJ1-5
size: -
D: -

DNA: TGTGCCAGCATCCCCCGGGAATCTGGAAACACCATATATTTT
CDR3: CASIPRESGNTIYF
V: TRBV28
J: TRBJ1-3
size: -
D: -

DNA: TGTGCCAGCAGAGAGATGAACAGAAAAGAGACCCAGTACTTC
CDR3: CASREMNRKETQYF
V: TRBV6-1
J: TRBJ2-5
size: -
D: -

DNA: TGTGCCAGCAGCGTAGCAAGGACGGGGTCTGGAAACACCATATATTTT
CDR3: CASSVARTGSGNTIYF
V: TRBV9
J: TRBJ1-3
size: -
D: -

DNA: TGTGCCAGCAGTTTTGTGTACAATGAGCAGTTCTTC
CDR3: CASSFVYNEQFF
V: TRBV28
J: TRBJ2-1
size: -
D: -

DNA: TGCGCCAGCGGACCGGGACAGGGATTTGACGAGCAGTACTTC
CDR3: CASGPGQGFDEQYF
V: TRBV5-1
J: TRBJ2-7
size: -
D: TRBD1

DNA: TGCGCCAGCAGCTCAGTGGGCTCTGGGGCCAACGTCCTGACTTTC
CDR3: CASSSVGSGANVLTF
V: TRBV5-1
J: TRBJ2-6
size: -
D: -

DNA: TGTGCCAGCAGCTTAGCCCTACTCCGGGACAGTTCCTACGAGCAGTACTTC
CDR3: CASSLALLRDSSYEQYF
V: TRBV7-2
J: TRBJ2-7
size: -
D: TRBD1

DNA: TGCGCCAGCAGCTTGGAAGGGGGAGACGATGAGCAGTTCTTC
CDR3: CASSLEGGDDEQFF
V: TRBV5-1
J: TRBJ2-1
size: once
D: -

DNA: TGTGCCACCCAACCCGGAACAACTAATGAAAAACTGTTTTTT
CDR3: CATQPGTTNEKLFF
V: TRBV7-8
J: TRBJ1-4
size: -
D: -

DNA: TGTGCCAGCAGCTTAATTGCTGGCCATTCACCCCTCCACTTT
CDR3: CASSLIAGHSPLHF
V: TRBV7-2
J: TRBJ1-6
size: -
D: -

DNA: TGTGCCAGCTTACGGGGGAGACAGGGCACCGGGGAGCTGTTTTTT
CDR3: CASLRGRQGTGELFF
V: TRBV6-5
J: TRBJ2-2
size: -
D: -

DNA: TGTGCCAGCAGCTTAACGGAAAAACTGTTTTTT
CDR3: CASSLTEKLFF
V: TRBV11-2
J: TRBJ1-4
size: -
D: -

DNA: TGTGCCTGGAGTTCATCCAGATACAATGAGCAGTTCTTC
CDR3: CAWSSSRYNEQFF
V: TRBV30
J: TRBJ2-1
size: once
D: -

DNA: TGTGCCACCAGCAGAGATGGAAGCATTTATAGCACAGATACGCAGTATTTT
CDR3: CATSRDGSIYSTDTQYF
V: TRBV15
J: TRBJ2-3
size: -
D: -

DNA: TGTGCCAGCAGCCCACTAGCGGGAGGCTACAATGAGCAGTTCTTC
CDR3: CASSPLAGGYNEQFF
V: TRBV7-9
J: TRBJ2-1
size: -
D: TRBD2

DNA: TGTGCCAGCAGCTTGGGACTAGCCAGCTACGAGCAGTACTTC
CDR3: CASSLGLASYEQYF
V: TRBV7-9
J: TRBJ2-7
size: -
D: TRBD2

DNA: TGTGCCAGCAGCGCCGGGGTTTGGGATGAGCAGTTCTTC
CDR3: CASSAGVWDEQFF
V: TRBV9
J: TRBJ2-1
size: -
D: -

DNA: TGTGCCAGCAGGGACAGGGTAGCTTTCTTT
CDR3: CASRDRVAFF
V: TRBV6-1
J: TRBJ1-1
size: -
D: TRBD1

DNA: TGTGCCAGCAGTGTACAAGGGACAGGATCTTATACGCAGTATTTT
CDR3: CASSVQGTGSYTQYF
V: TRBV6-1
J: TRBJ2-3
size: -
D: TRBD1